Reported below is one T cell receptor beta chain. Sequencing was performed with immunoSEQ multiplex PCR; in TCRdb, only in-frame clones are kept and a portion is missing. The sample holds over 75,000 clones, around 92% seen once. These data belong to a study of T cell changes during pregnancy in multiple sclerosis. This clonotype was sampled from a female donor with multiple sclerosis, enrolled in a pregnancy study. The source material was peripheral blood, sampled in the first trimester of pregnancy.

This CDR3 reads CASSERANYGYTF. DNA for the CDR3: TGTGCCAGCAGTGAGCGTGCTAACTATGGCTACACCTTC. The chain has TRBV2 and TRBJ1-2; D not resolved. Germline CDR1 reads SNHLY; CDR2 reads FYNNEI. V dropped 3 bases and J dropped 0 bases, with 5 bases sitting between them. This CDR3 spans 13 amino acids. The full variable domain, rest sourced from reference TRBV2 and TRBJ1-2, is EPEVTQTPSHQVTQMGQEVILRCVPISNHLYFYWYRQILGQKVEFLVSFYNNEISEKSEIFDDQFSVERPDGSNFTLKIRSTKLEDSAMYFCASSERANYGYTFGSGTRLTVV.